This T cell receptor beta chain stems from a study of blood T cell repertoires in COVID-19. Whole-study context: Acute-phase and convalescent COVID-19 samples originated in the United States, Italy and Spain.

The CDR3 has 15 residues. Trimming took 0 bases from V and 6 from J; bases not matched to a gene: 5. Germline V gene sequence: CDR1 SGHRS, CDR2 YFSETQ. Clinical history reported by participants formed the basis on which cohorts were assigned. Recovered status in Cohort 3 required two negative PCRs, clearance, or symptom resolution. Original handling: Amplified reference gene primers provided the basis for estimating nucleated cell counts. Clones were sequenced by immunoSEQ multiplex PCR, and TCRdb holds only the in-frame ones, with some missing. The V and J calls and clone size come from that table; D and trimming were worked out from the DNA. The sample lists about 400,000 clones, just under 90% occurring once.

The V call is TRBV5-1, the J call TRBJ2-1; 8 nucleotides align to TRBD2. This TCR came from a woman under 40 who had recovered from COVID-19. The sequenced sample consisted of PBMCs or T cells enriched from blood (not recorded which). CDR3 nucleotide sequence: TGCGCCAGCAGCTTGGGCGCGGGGGGATTCAATGAGCAGTTCTTC. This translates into CASSLGAGGFNEQFF.